This TCR beta chain was observed in a study of T cell responses to AZD1222 COVID-19 vaccine. The repertoire was sequenced with immunoSEQ multiplex PCR; TCRdb's copy has only in-frame clones and lacks some. The data hold 110,000 to 150,000 clones, with roughly nine tenths observed a single time. Per germline, CDR1 MNHEY and CDR2 SMNVEV (reference sequence). The trim removed 6 bases at V and 4 bases at J, leaving 7 bases unmatched. CDR3 length equals 14 residues. The source material was peripheral blood, sampled on day 0 of AZD1222 vaccination. The V call is TRBV27, the J call TRBJ1-1; TRBD1 matches at 8 bases. The sequence was obtained from an adult in good health. The CDR3, as DNA: TGTGCCAGCAGCCGGACAGGGAGGGGCACTGAAGCTTTCTTT. Translating gives CASSRTGRGTEAFF.